This T cell receptor (beta chain) was recorded in a study of control samples from healthy donors and cancer patients. Sequencing was performed with immunoSEQ multiplex PCR; in TCRdb, only in-frame clones are kept and a portion is missing. Of 130,000 or so clones detected, roughly 90% appear once; the ten largest clones hold around 6.9%. Germline V lookup: CDR1 MGHRA, CDR2 YSYEKL. CDR3 size: 13 residues. Trimming removed 4 bases from V and 4 bases from J; junction bases left unmatched: 0. The specimen sequenced was PBMCs. The TCR comes from a middle-aged man with head and neck cancer. V gene TRBV4-1 combines with J gene TRBJ2-2, with 7 bases identical to TRBD2. The CDR3 protein is CASSPGGTGELFF. In DNA form, the CDR3 reads TGCGCCAGCAGCCCGGGGGGCACCGGGGAGCTGTTTTTT.